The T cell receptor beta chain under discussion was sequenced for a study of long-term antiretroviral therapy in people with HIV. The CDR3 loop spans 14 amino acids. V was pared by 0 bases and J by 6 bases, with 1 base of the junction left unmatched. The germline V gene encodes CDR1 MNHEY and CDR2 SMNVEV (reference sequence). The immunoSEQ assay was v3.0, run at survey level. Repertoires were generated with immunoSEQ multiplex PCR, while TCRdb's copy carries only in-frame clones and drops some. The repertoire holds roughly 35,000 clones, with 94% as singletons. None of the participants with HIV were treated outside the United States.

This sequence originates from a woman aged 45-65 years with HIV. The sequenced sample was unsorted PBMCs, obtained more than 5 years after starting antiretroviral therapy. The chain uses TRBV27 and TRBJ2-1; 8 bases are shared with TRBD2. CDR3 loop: CASSLSGTSNEQFF. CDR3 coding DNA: TGTGCCAGCAGTTTATCAGGGACTAGCAATGAGCAGTTCTTC.